This T cell receptor (beta chain) was captured by sequencing in a study of HIV-infected patients and healthy controls. Broader study findings: Healthy controls shared more CDR3 sequences between individuals than HIV-infected patients did. Only sixteen HIV-infected individuals were processed, a major limit on how widely findings apply.

The length of the CDR3 is 12 residues. The germline V and J ends were trimmed by 2 bases and 2 bases, with 4 bases remaining between them. Germline V gene data show CDR1 as DFQATT and CDR2 as SNEGSKA (reference sequence). No cell fractionation was done, so the repertoire covers all unsorted peripheral blood T cells. This clonotype was picked up many times. Its antigen is currently unknown. Reverse transcription used roughly 450 ng RNA and constant-region primers for alpha and beta. Using multiplexing indices, alpha and beta chain libraries were generated apart by chain-specific third strand synthesis. TCRdb itself ran the 5' RACE reads through MiXCR, one entry per CDR3 protein. The data contain approximately 25,000 distinct CDR3 sequences, 8.5% of them singletons.

The origin of this receptor is an adult in good health. The specimen was blood. The chain is built from TRBV20-1 and TRBJ1-3; D is uncertain. DNA of the CDR3: TGCAGTGCTAGATTGGCTGGAAACACCATATATTTT. Translating it yields CSARLAGNTIYF.